The rows below give T cell receptor beta chains drawn from one sample of a study of cytomegalovirus exposure and HLA in healthy donors. Libraries were prepared by immunoSEQ multiplex PCR; TCRdb keeps only in-frame clonotypes and omits some of them. This table has about 68,000 clones, 75% to 90% appearing once. The sequencing input was PBMCs. The receptors stem from a human donor in good health. The conserved cysteine and the conserved F or W are not part of the CDR3 here.

V gene	J gene	CDR3 protein
TRBV30	TRBJ1-1	AWKLGGRQDTEAF
TRBV5-1	TRBJ2-7	ASSPTGPYEQY
TRBV7-9	TRBJ2-5	SSRSDRGVQETQY
TRBV2	TRBJ1-6	ASRRDGYNSPLH
TRBV7-6	TRBJ2-7	ASSLASGEQY
TRBV5-4	TRBJ1-1	ASSAGGMNTEAF
TRBV10-3	TRBJ1-3	ATRTGGSGGNTIY
TRBV14	TRBJ1-4	ASSLYRGEKLF
TRBV18	TRBJ2-3	ASSGQTGPTDTQY
TRBV7-9	TRBJ2-6	ASSLGVPGGGANVLT
TRBV19	TRBJ1-5	ASSIESQGNQPQH
TRBV2	TRBJ1-5	ASRTGGDQPQH
TRBV19	TRBJ2-1	ASSSRYNEQF
TRBV5-5	TRBJ2-3	ASSLELDLEDTQY
TRBV7-3	TRBJ1-3	ASSLDGNTIY
TRBV6-5	TRBJ2-7	ATGRDFGYEQY
TRBV19	TRBJ1-1	ASSLGRNTEAF
TRBV7-3	TRBJ2-2	ASSLIVGANTGELF
TRBV2	TRBJ1-2	ASSGRGTEPYGYT
TRBV5-1	TRBJ2-5	ASVPGSGGAETQY
TRBV6-1	TRBJ2-5	ASSDPGGGLETQY
TRBV7-2	TRBJ2-7	ASSLDVTGYYEQY
TRBV18	TRBJ2-7	ASSRDRASSYEQY
TRBV7-2	TRBJ2-5	ASSLGTRETQY
TRBV4-1	TRBJ1-2	ASSQVSPRSEPLYGYT
TRBV27	TRBJ1-2	ASTDGGSSLYGYP
TRBV7-2	TRBJ2-3	ASSSSTDTQY
TRBV7-3	TRBJ2-1	ASSLKKSSSYNEQF
TRBV19	TRBJ1-3	ASRTAASGNTIY
TRBV6-6	TRBJ1-3	ASSYLSGNTIY
TRBV29-1	TRBJ1-1	SVEPTDSRNTEAF
TRBV27	TRBJ1-4	ASSLWAGSNEKLF
TRBV9	TRBJ1-2	ASSVDWASYGYT
TRBV7-7	TRBJ2-5	ASSLDRQETQY
TRBV19	TRBJ2-1	ASRGRGAYNEQF
TRBV6-6	TRBJ1-1	ASSYSGQYTEAF
TRBV29-1	TRBJ2-5	SVEWAAGGGETQY
TRBV19	TRBJ1-5	ASSIAGWDQPQH
TRBV10-3	TRBJ1-1	AIKWQGNDATEAF
TRBV18	TRBJ1-3	ASSPLSGRAGNTIY
TRBV7-9	TRBJ2-1	ASSLAGQGRYNEQF
TRBV5-1	TRBJ2-3	ASTPGGTDTQY
TRBV29-1	TRBJ2-3	SVETGEGTDTQY
TRBV4-3	TRBJ2-7	ASSRLREGSSYEQY
TRBV6-1	TRBJ2-1	ASSGPTVLATNEQF
TRBV10-1	TRBJ2-1	ASSEQGGRSYNEQF
TRBV28	TRBJ1-6	ASSFREPGQGKYNSPLH
TRBV7-2	TRBJ2-5	ASSRQWRMGETQY
TRBV7-9	TRBJ2-5	ASSLSRPGTGGKETQY
TRBV28	TRBJ2-5	ASSAGAETQY
TRBV6-5	TRBJ1-3	ASTLTGSSGNTIY